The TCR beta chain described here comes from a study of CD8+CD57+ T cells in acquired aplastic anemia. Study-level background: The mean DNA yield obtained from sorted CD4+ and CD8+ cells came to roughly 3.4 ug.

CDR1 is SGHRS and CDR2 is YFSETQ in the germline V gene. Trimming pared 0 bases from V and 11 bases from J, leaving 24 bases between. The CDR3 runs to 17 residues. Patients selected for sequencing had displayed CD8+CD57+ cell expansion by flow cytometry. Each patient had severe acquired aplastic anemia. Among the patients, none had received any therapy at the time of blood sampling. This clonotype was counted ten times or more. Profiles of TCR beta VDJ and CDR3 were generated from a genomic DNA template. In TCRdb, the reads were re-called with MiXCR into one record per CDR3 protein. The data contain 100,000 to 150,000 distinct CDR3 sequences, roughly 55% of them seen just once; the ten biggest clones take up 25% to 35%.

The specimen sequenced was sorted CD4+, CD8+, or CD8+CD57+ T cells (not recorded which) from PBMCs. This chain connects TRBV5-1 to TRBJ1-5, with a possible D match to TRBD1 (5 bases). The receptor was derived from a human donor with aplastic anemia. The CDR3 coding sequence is TGCGCCAGCAGCTTGGATGGGGACGGCAGGCCGCAGAAAGCCCAGCATTTT. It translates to CASSLDGDGRPQKAQHF.